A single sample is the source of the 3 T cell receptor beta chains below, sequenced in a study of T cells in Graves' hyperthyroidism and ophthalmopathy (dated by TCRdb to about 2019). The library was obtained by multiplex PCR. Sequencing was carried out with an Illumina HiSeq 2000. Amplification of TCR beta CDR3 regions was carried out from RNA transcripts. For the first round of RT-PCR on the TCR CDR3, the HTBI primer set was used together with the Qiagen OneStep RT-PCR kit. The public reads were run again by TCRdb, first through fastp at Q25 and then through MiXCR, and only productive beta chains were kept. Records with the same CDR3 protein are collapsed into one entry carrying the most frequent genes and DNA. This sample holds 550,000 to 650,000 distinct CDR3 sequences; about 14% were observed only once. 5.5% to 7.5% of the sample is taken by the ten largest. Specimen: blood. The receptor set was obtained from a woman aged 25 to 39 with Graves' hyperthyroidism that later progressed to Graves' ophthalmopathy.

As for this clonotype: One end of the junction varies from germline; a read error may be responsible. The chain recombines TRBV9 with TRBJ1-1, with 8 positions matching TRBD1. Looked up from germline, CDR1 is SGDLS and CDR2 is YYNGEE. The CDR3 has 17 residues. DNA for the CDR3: TGTGCCAGCAGCGTAGTTGGGGCAGGGGGCGGGAACGCTGAAGCTTTCTTT. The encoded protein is CASSVVGAGGGNAEAFF.

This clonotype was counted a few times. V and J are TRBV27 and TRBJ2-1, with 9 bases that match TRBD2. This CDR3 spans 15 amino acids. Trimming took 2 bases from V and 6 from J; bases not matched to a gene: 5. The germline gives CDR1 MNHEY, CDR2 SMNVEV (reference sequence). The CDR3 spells CASSLAGLARNEQFF. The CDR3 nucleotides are TGTGCCAGCAGTTTAGCAGGACTAGCGCGCAATGAGCAGTTCTTC.

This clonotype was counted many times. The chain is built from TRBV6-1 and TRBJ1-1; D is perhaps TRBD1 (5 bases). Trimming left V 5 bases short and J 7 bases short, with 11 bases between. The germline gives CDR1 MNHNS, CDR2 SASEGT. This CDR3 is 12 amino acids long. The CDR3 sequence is CASSSGTDEAFF. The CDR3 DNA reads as TGTGCCAGCAGTTCCGGGACGGATGAAGCTTTCTTT.